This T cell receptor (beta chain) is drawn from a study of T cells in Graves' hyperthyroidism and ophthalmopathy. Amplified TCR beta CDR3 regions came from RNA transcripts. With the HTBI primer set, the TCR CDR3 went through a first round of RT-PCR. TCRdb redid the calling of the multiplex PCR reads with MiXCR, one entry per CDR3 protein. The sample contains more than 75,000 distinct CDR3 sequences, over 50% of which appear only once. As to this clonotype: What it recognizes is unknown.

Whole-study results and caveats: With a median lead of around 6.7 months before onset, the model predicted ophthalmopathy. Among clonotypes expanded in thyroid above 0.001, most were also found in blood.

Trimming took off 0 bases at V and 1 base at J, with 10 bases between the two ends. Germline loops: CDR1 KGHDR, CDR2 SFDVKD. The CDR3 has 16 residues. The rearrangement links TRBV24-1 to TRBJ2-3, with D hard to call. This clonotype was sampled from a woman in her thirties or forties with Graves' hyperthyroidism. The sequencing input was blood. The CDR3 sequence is CATSDLNFGGTDTQYF. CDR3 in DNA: TGTGCCACCAGTGATTTGAATTTTGGGGGCACAGATACGCAGTATTTT.